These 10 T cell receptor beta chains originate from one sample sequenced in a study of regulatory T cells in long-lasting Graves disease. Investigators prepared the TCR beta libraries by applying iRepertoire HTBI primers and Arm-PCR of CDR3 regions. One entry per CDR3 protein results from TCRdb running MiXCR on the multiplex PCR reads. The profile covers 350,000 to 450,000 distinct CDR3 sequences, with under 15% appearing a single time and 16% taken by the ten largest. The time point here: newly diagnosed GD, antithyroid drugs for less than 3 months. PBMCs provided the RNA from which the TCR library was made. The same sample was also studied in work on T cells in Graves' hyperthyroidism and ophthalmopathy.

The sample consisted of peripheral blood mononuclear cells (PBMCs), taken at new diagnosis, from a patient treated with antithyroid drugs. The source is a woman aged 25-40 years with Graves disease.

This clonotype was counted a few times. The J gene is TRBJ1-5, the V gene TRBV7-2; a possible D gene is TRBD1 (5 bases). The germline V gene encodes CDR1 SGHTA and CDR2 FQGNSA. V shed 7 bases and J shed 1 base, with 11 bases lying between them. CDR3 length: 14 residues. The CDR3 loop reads CASTRGASNQPQHF. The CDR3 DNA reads TGTGCCAGCACTCGAGGGGCGAGCAATCAGCCCCAGCATTTT.

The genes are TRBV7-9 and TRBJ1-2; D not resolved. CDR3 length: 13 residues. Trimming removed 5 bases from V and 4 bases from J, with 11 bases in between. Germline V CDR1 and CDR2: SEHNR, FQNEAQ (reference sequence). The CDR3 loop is CASSTERVYGYTF. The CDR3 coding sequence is TGTGCCAGCAGCACCGAGAGGGTCTATGGCTACACCTTC. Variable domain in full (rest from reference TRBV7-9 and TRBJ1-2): DTGVSQNPRHKITKRGQNVTFRCDPISEHNRLYWYRQTLGQGPEFLTYFQNEAQLEKSRLLSDRFSAERPKGSFSTLEIQRTEQGDSAMYLCASSTERVYGYTFGSGTRLTVV.

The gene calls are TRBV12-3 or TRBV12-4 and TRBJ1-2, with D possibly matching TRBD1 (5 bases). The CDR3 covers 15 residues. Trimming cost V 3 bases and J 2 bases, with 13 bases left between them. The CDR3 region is CASSLGRGGNYGYTF. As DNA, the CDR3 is TGTGCCAGCAGTTTGGGTCGCGGGGGGAACTATGGCTACACCTTC.

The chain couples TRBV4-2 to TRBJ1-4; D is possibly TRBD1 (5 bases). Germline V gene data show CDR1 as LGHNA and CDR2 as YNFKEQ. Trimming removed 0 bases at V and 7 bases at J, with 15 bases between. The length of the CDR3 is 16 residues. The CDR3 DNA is TGTGCCAGCAGCCAAGACCCGGGGGGTCATGGTGAAAAACTGTTTTTT. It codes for CASSQDPGGHGEKLFF.

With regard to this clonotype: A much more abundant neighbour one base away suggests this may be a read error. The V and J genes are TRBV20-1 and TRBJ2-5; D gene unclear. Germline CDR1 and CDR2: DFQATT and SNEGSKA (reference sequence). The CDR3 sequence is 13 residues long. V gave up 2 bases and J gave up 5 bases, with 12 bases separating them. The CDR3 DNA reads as TGCAGTGCTAGATATCTTGTAGGGGAGACCCAGTACTTC. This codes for CSARYLVGETQYF.

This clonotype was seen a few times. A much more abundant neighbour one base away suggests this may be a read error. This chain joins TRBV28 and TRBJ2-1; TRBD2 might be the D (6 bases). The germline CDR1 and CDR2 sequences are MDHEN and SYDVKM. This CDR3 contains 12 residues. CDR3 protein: CASSRGRNEQLF. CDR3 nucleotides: TGTGCCAGCAGTCGGGGGAGAAATGAGCAGCTCTTC.

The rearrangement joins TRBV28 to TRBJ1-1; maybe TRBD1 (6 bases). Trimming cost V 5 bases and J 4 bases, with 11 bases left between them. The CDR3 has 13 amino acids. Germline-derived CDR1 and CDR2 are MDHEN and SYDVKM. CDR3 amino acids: CASSNTGSTEAFF. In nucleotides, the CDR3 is TGTGCCAGCAGTAACACAGGGAGCACTGAAGCTTTCTTT.

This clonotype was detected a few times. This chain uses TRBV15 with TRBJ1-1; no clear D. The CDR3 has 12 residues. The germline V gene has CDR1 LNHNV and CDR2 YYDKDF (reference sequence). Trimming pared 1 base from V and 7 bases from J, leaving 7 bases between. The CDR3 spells CATSRALDEAFF. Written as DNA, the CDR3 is TGTGCCACCAGCAGAGCATTGGATGAAGCTTTCTTT.

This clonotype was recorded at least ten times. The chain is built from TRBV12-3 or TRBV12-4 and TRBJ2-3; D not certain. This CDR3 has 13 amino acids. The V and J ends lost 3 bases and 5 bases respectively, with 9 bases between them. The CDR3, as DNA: TGTGCCAGCAGTTTCAATGAGAAAGATACGCAGTATTTT. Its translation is CASSFNEKDTQYF.

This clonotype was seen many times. The CDR3 sequence is CASNPESRGSYEQYF. DNA for the CDR3: TGTGCCAGCAATCCGGAAAGCAGGGGCTCCTACGAGCAGTACTTC. V gene TRBV6-1 combines with J gene TRBJ2-7, with D possibly TRBD1 on 6 matching bases. V was pared by 7 bases and J by 0 bases, with 16 bases between. Germline V gives CDR1 MNHNS, CDR2 SASEGT. CDR3 length: 15 amino acids.